What follows is one TCR beta chain and its context. The junction shows a germline mismatch at one end, possibly a read error. TCRdb's table, derived via immunoSEQ multiplex PCR, lists solely in-frame clones and lacks some. The table includes 80,000 or so clones, about 85% detected once. These data originate in a study of OX40 agonist ivuxolimab in advanced cancers. Overall study context: Ivuxolimab doses were 0.01, 0.1, 0.3, 1.5, 3 or 10 mg/kg every 2 weeks.

Germline-derived CDR1 and CDR2 are SGHNT and YYREEE (reference sequence). This CDR3 has 15 amino acids. This receptor was obtained from an adult with an advanced solid tumor such as melanoma, head and neck, liver or kidney cancer. V gene TRBV5-4 combines with J gene TRBJ2-5; the D gene is possibly TRBD1 (6 bases). The specimen comprised CD4+ or CD8+ T cells sorted from blood, sampled in a trial of the OX40 agonist ivuxolimab. This CDR3 reads CTSSLDQGHQETQYF. The CDR3, as DNA: TGTACCAGCAGCTTGGACCAGGGGCACCAAGAGACCCAGTACTTC.